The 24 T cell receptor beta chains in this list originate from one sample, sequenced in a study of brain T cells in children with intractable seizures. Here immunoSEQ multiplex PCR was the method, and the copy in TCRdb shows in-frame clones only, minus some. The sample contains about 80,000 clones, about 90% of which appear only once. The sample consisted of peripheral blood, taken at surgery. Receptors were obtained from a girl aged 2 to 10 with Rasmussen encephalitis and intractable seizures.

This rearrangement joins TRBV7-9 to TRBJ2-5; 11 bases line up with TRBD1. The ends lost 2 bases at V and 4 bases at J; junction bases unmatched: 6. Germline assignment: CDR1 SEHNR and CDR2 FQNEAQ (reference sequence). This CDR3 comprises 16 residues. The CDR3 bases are TGTGCCAGCAGCTTAATCGGACAGGGGGCAGGAGAGACCCAGTACTTC. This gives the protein CASSLIGQGAGETQYF.

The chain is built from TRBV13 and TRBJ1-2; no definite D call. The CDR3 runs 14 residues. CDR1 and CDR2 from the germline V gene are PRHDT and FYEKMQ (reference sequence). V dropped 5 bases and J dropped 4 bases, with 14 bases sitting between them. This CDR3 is CASSQYTRPYGYTF. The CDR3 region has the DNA TGTGCCAGCAGCCAATATACGCGACCCTATGGCTACACCTTC.

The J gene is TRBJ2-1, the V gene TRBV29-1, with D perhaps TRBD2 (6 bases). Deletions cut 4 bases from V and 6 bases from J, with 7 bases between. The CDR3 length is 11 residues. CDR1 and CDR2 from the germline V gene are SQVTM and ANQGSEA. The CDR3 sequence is CSVGTINEQFF. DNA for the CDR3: TGCAGCGTTGGGACTATCAATGAGCAGTTCTTC.

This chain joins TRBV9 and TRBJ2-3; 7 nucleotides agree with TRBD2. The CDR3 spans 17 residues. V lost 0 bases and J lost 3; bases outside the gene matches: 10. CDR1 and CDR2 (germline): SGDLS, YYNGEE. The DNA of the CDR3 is TGTGCCAGCAGCGTAGTGGCTAGTTTGGGGGGGACAGATACGCAGTATTTT. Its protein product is CASSVVASLGGTDTQYF. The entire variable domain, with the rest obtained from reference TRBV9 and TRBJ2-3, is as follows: DSGVTQTPKHLITATGQRVTLRCSPRSGDLSVYWYQQSLDQGLQFLIQYYNGEERAKGNILERFSAQQFPDLHSELNLSSLELGDSALYFCASSVVASLGGTDTQYFGPGTRLTVL.

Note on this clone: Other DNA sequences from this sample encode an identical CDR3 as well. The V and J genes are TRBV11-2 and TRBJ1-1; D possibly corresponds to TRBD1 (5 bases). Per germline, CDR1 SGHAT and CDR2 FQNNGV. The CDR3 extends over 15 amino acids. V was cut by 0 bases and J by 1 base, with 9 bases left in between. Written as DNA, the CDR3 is TGTGCCAGCAGCTTAGATCTTGGGGGGAACACTGAAGCTTTCTTT. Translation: CASSLDLGGNTEAFF.

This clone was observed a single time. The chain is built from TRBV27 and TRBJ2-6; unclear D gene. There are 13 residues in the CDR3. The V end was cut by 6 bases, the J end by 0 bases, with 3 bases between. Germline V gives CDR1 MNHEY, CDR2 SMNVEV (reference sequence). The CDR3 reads CASRDSGANVLTF. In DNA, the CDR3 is TGTGCCAGCAGGGACTCTGGGGCCAACGTCCTGACTTTC.

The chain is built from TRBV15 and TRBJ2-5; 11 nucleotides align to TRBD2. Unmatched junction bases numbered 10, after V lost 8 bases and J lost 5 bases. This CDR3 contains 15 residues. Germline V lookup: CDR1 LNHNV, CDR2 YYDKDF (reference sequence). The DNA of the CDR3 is TGTGCCACCGGGCGAGGGGCTAGCGGGGGGGAGACCCAGTACTTC. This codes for CATGRGASGGETQYF.

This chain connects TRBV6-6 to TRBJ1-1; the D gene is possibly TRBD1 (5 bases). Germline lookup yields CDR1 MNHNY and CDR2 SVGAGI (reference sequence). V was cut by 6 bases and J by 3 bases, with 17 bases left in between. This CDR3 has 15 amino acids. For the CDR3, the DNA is TGTGCCAGCAGGAGGGGATCTACGGGGGACACTGAAGCTTTCTTT. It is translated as CASRRGSTGDTEAFF.

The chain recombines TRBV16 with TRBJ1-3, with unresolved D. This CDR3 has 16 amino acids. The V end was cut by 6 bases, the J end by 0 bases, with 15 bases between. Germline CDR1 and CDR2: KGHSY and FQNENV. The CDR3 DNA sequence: TGTGCCAGCAGGCCCAAGGCCCCGAGCTCTGGAAACACCATATATTTT. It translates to CASRPKAPSSGNTIYF. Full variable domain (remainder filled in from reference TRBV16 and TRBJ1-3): GEEVAQTPKHLVRGEGQKAKLYCAPIKGHSYVFWYQQVLKNEFKFLISFQNENVFDETGMPKERFSAKCLPNSPCSLEIQATKLEDSAVYFCASRPKAPSSGNTIYFGEGSWLTVV.

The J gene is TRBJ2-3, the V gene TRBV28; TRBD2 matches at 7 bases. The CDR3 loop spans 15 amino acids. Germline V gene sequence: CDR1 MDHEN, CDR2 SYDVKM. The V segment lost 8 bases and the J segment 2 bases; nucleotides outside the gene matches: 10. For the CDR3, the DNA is TGTGCCAGCCATACCTCAAGACTAGCCACAGATACGCAGTATTTT. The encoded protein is CASHTSRLATDTQYF.

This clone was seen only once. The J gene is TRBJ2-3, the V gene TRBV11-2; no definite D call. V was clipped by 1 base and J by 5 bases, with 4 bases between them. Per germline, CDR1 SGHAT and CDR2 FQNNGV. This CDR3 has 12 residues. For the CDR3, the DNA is TGTGCCAGCAGCTTAGTGGAAGATACGCAGTATTTT. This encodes CASSLVEDTQYF.

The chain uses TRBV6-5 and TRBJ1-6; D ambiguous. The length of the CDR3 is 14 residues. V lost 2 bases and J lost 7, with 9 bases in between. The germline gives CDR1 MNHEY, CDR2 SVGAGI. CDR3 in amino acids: CASSYGQVNSPLHF. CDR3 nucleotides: TGTGCCAGCAGTTACGGGCAGGTGAATTCACCCCTCCACTTT.

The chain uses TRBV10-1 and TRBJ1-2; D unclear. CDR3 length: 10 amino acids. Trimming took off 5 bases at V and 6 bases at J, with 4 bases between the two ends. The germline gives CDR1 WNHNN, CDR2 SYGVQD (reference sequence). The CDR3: CASSRNGYTF. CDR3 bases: TGCGCCAGCAGTCGCAATGGCTACACCTTC.

The CDR3 DNA is TGTGCCAGCAGCCGAAGACAGGGAGGGGTGTGGACTGAAGCTTTCTTT. Translating it yields CASSRRQGGVWTEAFF. This chain connects TRBV5-6 to TRBJ1-1; 7 nucleotides agree with TRBD1. The V and J ends lost 4 bases and 5 bases, in that order; junction bases with no gene match: 14. CDR3 size: 16 residues. In germline, CDR1 is SGHDT, CDR2 YYEEEE.

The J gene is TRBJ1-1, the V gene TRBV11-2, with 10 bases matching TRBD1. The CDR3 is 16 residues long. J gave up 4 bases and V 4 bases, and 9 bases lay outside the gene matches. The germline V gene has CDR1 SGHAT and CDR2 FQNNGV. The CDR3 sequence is CASSSRQGAAGTEAFF. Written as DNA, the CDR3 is TGTGCCAGCAGCTCTCGACAGGGGGCAGCGGGCACTGAAGCTTTCTTT.

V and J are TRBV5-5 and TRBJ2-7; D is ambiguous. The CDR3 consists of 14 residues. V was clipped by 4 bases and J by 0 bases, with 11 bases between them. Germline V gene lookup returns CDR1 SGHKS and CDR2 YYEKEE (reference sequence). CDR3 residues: CASSINDLSYEQYF. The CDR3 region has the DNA TGTGCCAGCAGCATAAATGACCTCTCCTACGAGCAGTACTTC.

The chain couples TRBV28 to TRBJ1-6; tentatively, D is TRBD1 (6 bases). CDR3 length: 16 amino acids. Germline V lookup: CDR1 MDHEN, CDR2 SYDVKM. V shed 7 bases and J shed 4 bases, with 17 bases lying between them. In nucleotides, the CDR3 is TGTGCCAGCATTATGGCTATAGGACAGTATAATTCACCCCTCCACTTT. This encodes CASIMAIGQYNSPLHF.

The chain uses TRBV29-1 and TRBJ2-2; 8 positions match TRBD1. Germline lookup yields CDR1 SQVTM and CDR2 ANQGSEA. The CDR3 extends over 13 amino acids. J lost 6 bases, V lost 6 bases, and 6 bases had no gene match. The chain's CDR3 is CSVGQGGAGELFF. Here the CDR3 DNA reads TGCAGCGTCGGACAGGGTGGAGCCGGGGAGCTGTTTTTT.

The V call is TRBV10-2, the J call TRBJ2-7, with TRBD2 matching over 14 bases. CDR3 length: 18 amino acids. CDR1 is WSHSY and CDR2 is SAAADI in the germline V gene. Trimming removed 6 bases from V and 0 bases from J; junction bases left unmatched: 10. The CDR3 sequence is CASRGHWTSGRYSYEQYF. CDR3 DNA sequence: TGCGCCAGCAGAGGCCACTGGACTAGCGGGAGGTACTCCTACGAGCAGTACTTC.

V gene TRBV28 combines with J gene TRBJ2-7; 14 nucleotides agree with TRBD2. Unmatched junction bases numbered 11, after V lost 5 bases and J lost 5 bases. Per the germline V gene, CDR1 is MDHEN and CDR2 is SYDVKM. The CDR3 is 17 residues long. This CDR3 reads CASSPPGLAGAGNEQYF. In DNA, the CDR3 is TGTGCCAGCAGTCCCCCGGGACTAGCGGGGGCTGGTAACGAGCAGTACTTC.

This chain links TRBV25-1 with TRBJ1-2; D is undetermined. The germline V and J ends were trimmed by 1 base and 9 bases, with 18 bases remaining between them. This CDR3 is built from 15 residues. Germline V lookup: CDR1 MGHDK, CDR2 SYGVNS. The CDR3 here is CASSELRSESLSYTF. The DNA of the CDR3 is TGTGCCAGCAGTGAATTAAGGAGTGAGTCCCTCAGCTACACCTTC.

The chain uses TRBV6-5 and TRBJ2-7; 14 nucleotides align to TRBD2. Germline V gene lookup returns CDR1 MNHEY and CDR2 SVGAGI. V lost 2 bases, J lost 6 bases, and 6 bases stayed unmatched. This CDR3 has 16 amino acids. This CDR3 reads CASSYAGTSGSSEQYF. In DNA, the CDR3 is TGTGCCAGCAGTTACGCCGGGACTAGCGGGAGTAGCGAGCAGTACTTC.

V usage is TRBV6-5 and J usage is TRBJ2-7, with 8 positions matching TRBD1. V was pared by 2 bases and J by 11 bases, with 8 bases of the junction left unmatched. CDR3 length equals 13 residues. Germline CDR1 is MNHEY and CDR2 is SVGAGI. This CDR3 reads CASSYLRDRKEYF. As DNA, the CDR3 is TGTGCCAGCAGTTACCTCCGGGACAGGAAGGAGTACTTC.

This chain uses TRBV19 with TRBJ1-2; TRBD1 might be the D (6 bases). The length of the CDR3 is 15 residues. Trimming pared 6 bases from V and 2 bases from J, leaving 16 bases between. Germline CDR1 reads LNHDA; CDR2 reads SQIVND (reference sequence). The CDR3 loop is CASRKDDRLNYGYTF. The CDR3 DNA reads TGTGCCAGTAGAAAGGATGACAGGTTGAACTATGGCTACACCTTC.